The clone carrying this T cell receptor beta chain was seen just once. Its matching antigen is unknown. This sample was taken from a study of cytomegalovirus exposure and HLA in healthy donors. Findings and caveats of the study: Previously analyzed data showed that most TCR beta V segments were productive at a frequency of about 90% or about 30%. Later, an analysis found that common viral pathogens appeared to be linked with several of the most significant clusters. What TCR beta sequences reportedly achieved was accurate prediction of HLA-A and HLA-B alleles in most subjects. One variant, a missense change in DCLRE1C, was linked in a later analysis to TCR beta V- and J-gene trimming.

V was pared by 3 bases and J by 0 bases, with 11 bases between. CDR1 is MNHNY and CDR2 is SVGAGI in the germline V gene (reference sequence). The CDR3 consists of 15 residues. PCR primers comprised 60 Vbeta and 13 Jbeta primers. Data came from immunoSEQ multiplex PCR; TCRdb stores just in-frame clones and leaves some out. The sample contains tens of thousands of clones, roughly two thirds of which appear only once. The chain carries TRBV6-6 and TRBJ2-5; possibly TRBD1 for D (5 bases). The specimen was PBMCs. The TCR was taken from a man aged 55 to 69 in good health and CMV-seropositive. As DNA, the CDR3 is TGTGCCAGCAGTTATGGGGCACCGTACCAAGAGACCCAGTACTTC. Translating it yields CASSYGAPYQETQYF.